This is a list of T cell receptor beta chains from one sample in a study of T cell repertoires in cytomegalovirus infection. MiXCR, run by TCRdb on the reads, gives a single entry per CDR3 protein. The sample shows 400,000 or so distinct CDR3 sequences, 15% to 20% of them seen only once. Source material: PBMCs. These receptors were taken from a human donor in good health (CMV status not recorded). Some clones in this sample may be carry-over from other donors' samples. Both conserved end residues are trimmed from each CDR3.

j_call cdr3_length v_call cdr3_aa
TRBJ1-1 11 TRBV20-1 SARGELNTEAF
TRBJ2-1 17 TRBV7-2 ASSLAGGASGPSYNEQF
TRBJ2-5 13 TRBV14 ASSARDRRRGTQY
TRBJ2-3 14 TRBV24-1 ATSDFGPGETDTQY
TRBJ2-5 13 TRBV7-9 ASSLAVINQETQY
TRBJ2-3 14 TRBV6-1 ASSRQGAQHTDTQY
TRBJ1-4 12 TRBV10-3 AISPQLGDEKLF
TRBJ2-3 13 TRBV9 ASSLPGQGRDTQY
TRBJ1-1 10 TRBV7-9 ASVVGVNGAF
TRBJ2-4 12 TRBV6-6 ASSSTGRENIQY
TRBJ1-6 15 TRBV7-2 ASSLLSRDRGRSPLH
TRBJ1-6 14 TRBV6-1 ASRRNSAERDLPLH
TRBJ2-5 12 TRBV12-3/TRBV12-4 ASSAATLAKTQY
TRBJ2-1 14 TRBV2 ASSEAGGVAGNEQF
TRBJ2-1 13 TRBV6-2/TRBV6-3 ASSYRSGRGGEQV
TRBJ1-4 14 TRBV7-2 ASSPGGQGMNVKLF
TRBJ1-2 11 TRBV20-1 SAPRDGSGGYT
TRBJ2-1 14 TRBV10-2 ASSNLLAESYNEQF
TRBJ2-3 13 TRBV12-3/TRBV12-4 ASSLRTSGADTQY
TRBJ2-7 11 TRBV7-9 ASSLTGGAEQY
TRBJ2-7 10 TRBV2 ASSEALVEQY
TRBJ2-1 11 TRBV14 ASSQGLVNEQF
TRBJ2-2 10 TRBV29-1 SVARGNGELF
TRBJ2-5 11 TRBV20-1 SAVTSEQETQY
TRBJ2-5 13 TRBV10-2 ASSESGGALKTQY
TRBJ1-4 12 TRBV20-1 SARRGQDTEKLF
TRBJ2-3 13 TRBV7-9 ASTLQQGGTDTQY
TRBJ2-5 13 TRBV7-2 ASSLYHLSQETQY
TRBJ1-1 14 TRBV20-1 SATQGIYAMNTEAF
TRBJ2-3 10 TRBV20-1 SASGAGDTQY
TRBJ2-7 12 TRBV4-3 ASSQEGRLDEQY
TRBJ2-5 15 TRBV7-8 ASSGRRSGVVQETQY
TRBJ2-5 13 TRBV28 ASSSPGLAKETQY
TRBJ2-4 9 TRBV6-1 ASSIESIQY
TRBJ2-1 14 TRBV20-1 SARSPTGLAGGGQF